This is a list of T cell receptor beta chains from one sample in a study of control samples from healthy donors and cancer patients. Sequenced by immunoSEQ multiplex PCR; TCRdb stores in-frame clones only, minus some. The sample lists about 410,000 clones; about nine tenths were seen once. The sample was PBMCs. The receptors originated from a man aged 35-49 years with head and neck cancer. Both conserved end residues are part of each CDR3. D genes are given only for firm matches. Some rows mark clone size as missing; the rest say once, few, many or name a class of expanded clone.

j_call v_call cdr3_length d_call clone_size cdr3_aa cdr3_nt
TRBJ1-6 TRBV28 16 NA NA CASSYTRSSYNSPLHF TGTGCCAGCAGTTACACGCGGAGCTCCTATAATTCACCCCTCCACTTT
TRBJ1-6 TRBV28 14 TRBD1 NA CASHPGQNSSPLHF TGTGCCAGCCATCCGGGACAGAATTCTTCACCCCTCCACTTT
TRBJ2-2 TRBV11-2 15 NA NA CASSLNPDGTGELFF TGTGCCAGCAGCTTAAACCCGGATGGGACCGGGGAGCTGTTTTTT
TRBJ2-1 TRBV28 14 NA NA CASIMGRSYNEQFF TGTGCCAGCATCATGGGGAGGTCTTACAATGAGCAGTTCTTC
TRBJ2-7 TRBV2 12 NA NA CASSDPGAEQYF TGTGCCAGCAGTGACCCGGGGGCCGAGCAGTACTTC
TRBJ1-3 TRBV7-8 14 NA NA CASSFTAAGNTIYF TGTGCCAGCAGCTTTACAGCGGCTGGAAACACCATATATTTT
TRBJ1-5 TRBV7-8 17 NA NA CASSNPEEEAADQPQHF TGTGCCAGCAGCAACCCCGAGGAGGAGGCGGCTGATCAGCCCCAGCATTTT
TRBJ1-1 TRBV6-5 13 NA NA CASRTTVETEAFF TGTGCCAGCAGAACGACGGTGGAGACTGAAGCTTTCTTT
TRBJ1-2 TRBV28 15 NA NA CASSSTTGPVYGYTF TGTGCCAGCAGTTCGACCACAGGGCCCGTTTATGGCTACACCTTC
TRBJ2-5 TRBV27 13 NA once CASSLSREETQYF TGTGCCAGCAGTTTATCGAGGGAAGAGACCCAGTACTTC